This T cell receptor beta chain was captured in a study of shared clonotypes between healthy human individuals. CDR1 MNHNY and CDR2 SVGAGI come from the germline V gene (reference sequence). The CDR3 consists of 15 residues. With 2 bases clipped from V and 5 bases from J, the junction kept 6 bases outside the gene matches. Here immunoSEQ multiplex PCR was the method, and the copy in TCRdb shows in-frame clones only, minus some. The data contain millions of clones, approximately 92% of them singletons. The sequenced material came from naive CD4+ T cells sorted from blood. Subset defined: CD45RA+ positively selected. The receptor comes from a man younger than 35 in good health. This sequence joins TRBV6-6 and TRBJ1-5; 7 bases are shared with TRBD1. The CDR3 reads CASSYRRQGDQPQHF. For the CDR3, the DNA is TGTGCCAGCAGTTACAGGAGACAGGGCGATCAGCCCCAGCATTTT.